This TCR beta chain was identified in a study of beta chain features in type 1 diabetes. Between the trimmed V and J ends, which lost 6 bases and 1 base, there was a span of 6 bases. The CDR3 spans 11 residues. Looked up from germline, CDR1 is SQVTM and CDR2 is ANQGSEA. Study observations and caveats: Equally in patients and controls, PCR might preferentially amplify shorter templates. Individuals with type 1 diabetes displayed fewer insertions and more deletions at VDJ junctions. The naive, central memory and Treg TCRB repertoires of patients appeared to be more similar to one another than those of healthy donors.

Points on this clone: The antigen is undetermined.

Sequenced material consisted of expressed TCRB transcripts (all of the isolated RNA was reverse transcribed). Assay used: immunoSEQ multiplex PCR; TCRdb lists only in-frame clones, some missing. The sample carries some 410,000 clones, about an eighth recorded once. This chain uses TRBV29-1 with TRBJ1-1; D is unclear. The TCR originated in a woman between 18 and 29 years old in good health. The sequencing input was naive CD4+ T cells from blood. This CDR3 is CSVGRNTEAFF. CDR3 DNA: TGCAGCGTCGGGAGGAACACTGAAGCTTTCTTT.